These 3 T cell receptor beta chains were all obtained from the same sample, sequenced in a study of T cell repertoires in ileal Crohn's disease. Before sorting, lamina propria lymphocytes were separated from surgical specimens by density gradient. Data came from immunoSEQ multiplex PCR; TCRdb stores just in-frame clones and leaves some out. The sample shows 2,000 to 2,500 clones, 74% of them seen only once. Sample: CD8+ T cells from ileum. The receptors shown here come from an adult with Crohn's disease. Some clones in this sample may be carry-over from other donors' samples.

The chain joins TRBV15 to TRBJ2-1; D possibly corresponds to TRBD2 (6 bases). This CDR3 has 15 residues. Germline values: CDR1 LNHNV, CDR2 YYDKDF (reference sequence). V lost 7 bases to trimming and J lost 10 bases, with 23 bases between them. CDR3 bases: TGTGCCACCAACTCTAGGGGACTGGAACCAAAGGAGCAGTTCTTC. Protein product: CATNSRGLEPKEQFF.

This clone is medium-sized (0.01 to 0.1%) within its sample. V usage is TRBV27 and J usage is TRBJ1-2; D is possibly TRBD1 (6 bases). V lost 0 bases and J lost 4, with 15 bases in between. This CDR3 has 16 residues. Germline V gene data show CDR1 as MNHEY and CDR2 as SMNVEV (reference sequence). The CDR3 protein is CASSLSRGGGGYGYTF. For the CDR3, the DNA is TGTGCCAGCAGTTTATCGCGGGGAGGGGGTGGCTATGGCTACACCTTC.

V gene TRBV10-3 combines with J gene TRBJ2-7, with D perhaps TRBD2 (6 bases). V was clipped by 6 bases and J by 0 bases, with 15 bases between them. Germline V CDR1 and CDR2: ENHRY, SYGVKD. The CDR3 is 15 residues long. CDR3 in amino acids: CAISDRDSSSYEQYF. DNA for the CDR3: TGTGCCATCAGCGACCGGGACTCGAGCTCCTACGAGCAGTACTTC.